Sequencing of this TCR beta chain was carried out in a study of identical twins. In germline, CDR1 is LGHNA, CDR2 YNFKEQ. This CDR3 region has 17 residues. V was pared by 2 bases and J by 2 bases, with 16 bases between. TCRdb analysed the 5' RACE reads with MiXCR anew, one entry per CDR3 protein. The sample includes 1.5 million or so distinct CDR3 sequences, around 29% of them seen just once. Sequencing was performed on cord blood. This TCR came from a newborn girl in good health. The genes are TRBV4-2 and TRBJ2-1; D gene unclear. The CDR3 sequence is CASSQRPAGPTYNEQFF. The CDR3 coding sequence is TGTGCCAGCAGCCAAAGGCCAGCCGGGCCGACCTACAATGAGCAGTTCTTC.